The entry below describes one T cell receptor beta chain. TCRdb's copy holds only in-frame clones and misses some; the assay was immunoSEQ multiplex PCR. The table has around 40,000 clones, around 85% seen once. Germline values: CDR1 LNHDA, CDR2 SQIVND (reference sequence). V was pared by 1 base and J by 5 bases, with 6 bases between. This CDR3 spans 13 amino acids. These data belong to a study of immune evolution from preneoplasia to lung adenocarcinoma. This sequence was found in a person aged 55 to 69 with lung adenocarcinoma. The chain couples TRBV19 to TRBJ2-1; the D is unclear. Sequencing used FFPE invasive lung adenocarcinoma tissue. The CDR3 region is CASSIGTNNEQFF. CDR3 sequence (DNA): TGTGCCAGTAGTATAGGAACAAACAATGAGCAGTTCTTC.